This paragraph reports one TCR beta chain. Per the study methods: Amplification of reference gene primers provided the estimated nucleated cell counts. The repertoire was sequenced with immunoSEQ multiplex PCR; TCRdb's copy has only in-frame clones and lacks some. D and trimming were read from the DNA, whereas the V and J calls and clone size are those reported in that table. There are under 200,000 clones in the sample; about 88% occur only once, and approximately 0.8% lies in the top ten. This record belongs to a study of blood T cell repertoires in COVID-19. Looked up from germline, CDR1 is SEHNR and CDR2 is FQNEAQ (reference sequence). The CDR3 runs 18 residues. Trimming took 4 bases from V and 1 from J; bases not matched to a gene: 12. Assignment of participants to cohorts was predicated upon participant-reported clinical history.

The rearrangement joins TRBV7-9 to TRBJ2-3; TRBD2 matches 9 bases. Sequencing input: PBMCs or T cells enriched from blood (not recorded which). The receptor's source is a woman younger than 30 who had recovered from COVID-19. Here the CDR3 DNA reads TGTGCCAGCAGCTCAGATAGCGGGGCTAGCGGGGGCACAGATACGCAGTATTTT. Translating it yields CASSSDSGASGGTDTQYF.